This T cell receptor (beta chain) was identified during a study of cytomegalovirus exposure and HLA in healthy donors. Background on the study: There were approximately 85 million unique TCRs (from HLA-typed donors) in an early data release. The study, taken as a whole, reports: Per a prior analysis, the majority of TCR beta V segments were productive roughly 90% or roughly 30% of the time.

It was with 60 Vbeta and 13 Jbeta primers that the PCR ran. Sequenced by immunoSEQ multiplex PCR; TCRdb stores in-frame clones only, minus some. This sample yields over 100,000 clones, of which around 77% are seen a single time; approximately 11% belongs to the top ten. CDR3 size: 15 residues. Per the germline V gene, CDR1 is SGHRS and CDR2 is YFSETQ. V was cut by 0 bases and J by 3 bases, with 10 bases left in between. Comment on this clone: Its specificity is unknown.

V and J are TRBV5-1 and TRBJ1-3; D unclear. This sequence originates from a man between 40 and 49 years old in good health and CMV-seropositive. Material for sequencing was PBMCs. The CDR3 DNA reads as TGCGCCAGCAGCTTGGCTGGGCAGAGTGGAAACACCATATATTTT. This sequence encodes CASSLAGQSGNTIYF.